This T cell receptor beta chain appears in the sequencing data of a study of response to subunit inactivated influenza vaccine. Deletions cut 2 bases from V and 2 bases from J, with 18 bases between. Germline V gene lookup returns CDR1 SQVTM and CDR2 ANQGSEA. There are 16 residues in the CDR3. Study-wide results and limits: A suggestion made by the authors is that each seasonal influenza vaccination recruits few new T cells.

TCRdb reanalysed the RT-PCR reads using MiXCR and keeps one entry per CDR3 protein. The table lists approximately 500,000 distinct CDR3 sequences, roughly 13% of them singletons. This clonotype was recorded at least ten times. Antigen: not known. This TCR came from a man in his fifties or sixties who received an inactivated influenza vaccine. The source was PBMCs from blood, collected roughly 47 days after vaccination. The rearrangement uses TRBV29-1 and TRBJ1-2; TRBD1 is a possible D gene (5 bases). The CDR3 region is CSVEIYGQGRNYGYTF. For the CDR3, the DNA is TGCAGCGTTGAAATTTACGGGCAGGGCCGAAACTATGGCTACACCTTC.